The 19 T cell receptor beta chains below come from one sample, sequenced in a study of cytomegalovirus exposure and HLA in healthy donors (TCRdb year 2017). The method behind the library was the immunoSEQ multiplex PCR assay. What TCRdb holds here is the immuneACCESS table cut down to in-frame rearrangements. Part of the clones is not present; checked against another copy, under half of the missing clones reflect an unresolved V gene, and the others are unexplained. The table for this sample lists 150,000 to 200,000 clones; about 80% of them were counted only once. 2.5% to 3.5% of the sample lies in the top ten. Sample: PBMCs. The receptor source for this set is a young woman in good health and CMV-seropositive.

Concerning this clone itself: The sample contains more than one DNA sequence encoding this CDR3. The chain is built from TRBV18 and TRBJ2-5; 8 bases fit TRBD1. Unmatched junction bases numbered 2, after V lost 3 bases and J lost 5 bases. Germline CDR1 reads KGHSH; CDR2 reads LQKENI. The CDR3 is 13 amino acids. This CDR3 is CASSPRQGETQYF. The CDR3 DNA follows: TGTGCCAGCTCACCGCGACAGGGGGAGACCCAGTACTTC.

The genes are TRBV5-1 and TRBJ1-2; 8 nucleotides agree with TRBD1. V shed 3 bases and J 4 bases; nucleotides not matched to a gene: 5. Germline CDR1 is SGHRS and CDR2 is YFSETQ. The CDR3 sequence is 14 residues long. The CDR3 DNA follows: TGCGCCAGCAGCTCGAACGGACAGGGCTATGGCTACACCTTC. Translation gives CASSSNGQGYGYTF. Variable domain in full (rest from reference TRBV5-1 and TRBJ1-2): KAGVTQTPRYLIKTRGQQVTLSCSPISGHRSVSWYQQTPGQGLQFLFEYFSETQRNKGNFPGRFSGRQFSNSRSEMNVSTLELGDSALYLCASSSNGQGYGYTFGSGTRLTVV.

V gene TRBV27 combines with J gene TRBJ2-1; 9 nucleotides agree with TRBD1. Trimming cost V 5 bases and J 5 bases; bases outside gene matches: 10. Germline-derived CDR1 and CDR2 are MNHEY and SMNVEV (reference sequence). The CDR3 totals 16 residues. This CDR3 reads CASSHLWGQGDNEQFF. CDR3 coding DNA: TGTGCCAGCAGTCACCTATGGGGACAGGGCGACAATGAGCAGTTCTTC.

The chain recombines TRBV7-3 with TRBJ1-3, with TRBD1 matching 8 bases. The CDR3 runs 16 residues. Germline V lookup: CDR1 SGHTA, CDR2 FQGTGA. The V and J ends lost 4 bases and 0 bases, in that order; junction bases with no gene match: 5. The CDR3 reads CASSSGTGNSGNTIYF. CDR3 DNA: TGTGCCAGCAGCTCCGGGACAGGAAACTCTGGAAACACCATATATTTT.

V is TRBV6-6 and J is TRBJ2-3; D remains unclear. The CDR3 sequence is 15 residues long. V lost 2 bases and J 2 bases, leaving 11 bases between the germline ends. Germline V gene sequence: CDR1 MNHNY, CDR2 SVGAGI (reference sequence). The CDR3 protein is CASSYLLSLTDTQYF. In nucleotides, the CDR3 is TGTGCCAGCAGTTACCTATTATCCCTCACAGATACGCAGTATTTT.

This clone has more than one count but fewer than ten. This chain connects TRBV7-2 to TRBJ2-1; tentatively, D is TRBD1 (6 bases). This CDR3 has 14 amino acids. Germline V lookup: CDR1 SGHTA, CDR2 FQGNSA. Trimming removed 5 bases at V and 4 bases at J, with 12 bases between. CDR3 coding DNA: TGTGCCAGCAGCAGGGGGTTACGTTACAATGAGCAGTTCTTC. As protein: CASSRGLRYNEQFF.

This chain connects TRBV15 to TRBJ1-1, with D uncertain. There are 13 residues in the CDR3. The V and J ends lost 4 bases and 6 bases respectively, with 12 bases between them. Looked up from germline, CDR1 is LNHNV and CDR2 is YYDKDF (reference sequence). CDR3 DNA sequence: TGTGCCACCAGCACACTTGGCCGGGCTGAAGCTTTCTTT. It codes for CATSTLGRAEAFF.

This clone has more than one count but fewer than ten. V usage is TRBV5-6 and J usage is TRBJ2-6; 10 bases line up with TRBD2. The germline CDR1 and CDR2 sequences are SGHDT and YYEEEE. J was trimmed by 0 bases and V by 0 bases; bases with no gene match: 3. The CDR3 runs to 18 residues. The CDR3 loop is CASSLDASGGSGANVLTF. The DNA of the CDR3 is TGTGCCAGCAGCTTGGATGCTAGCGGGGGCTCTGGGGCCAACGTCCTGACTTTC.

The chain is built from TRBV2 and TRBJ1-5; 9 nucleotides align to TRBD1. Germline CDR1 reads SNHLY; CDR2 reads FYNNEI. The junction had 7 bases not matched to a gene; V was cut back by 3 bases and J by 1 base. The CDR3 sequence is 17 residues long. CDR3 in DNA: TGTGCCAGCAGTGATCACAGGGGGCAGATAAGCAATCAGCCCCAGCATTTT. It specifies CASSDHRGQISNQPQHF.

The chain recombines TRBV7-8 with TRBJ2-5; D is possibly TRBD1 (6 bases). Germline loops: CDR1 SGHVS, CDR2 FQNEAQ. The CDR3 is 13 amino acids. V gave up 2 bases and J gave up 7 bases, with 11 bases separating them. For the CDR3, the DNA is TGTGCCAGCAGCTTAAGGGGGTCAGGGACCCAGTACTTC. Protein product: CASSLRGSGTQYF.

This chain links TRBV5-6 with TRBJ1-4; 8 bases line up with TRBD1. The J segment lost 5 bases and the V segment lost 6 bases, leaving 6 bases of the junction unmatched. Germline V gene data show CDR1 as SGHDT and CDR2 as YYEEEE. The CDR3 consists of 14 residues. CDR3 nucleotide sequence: TGTGCCAGCACCACAGGGGGAACAAATGAAAAACTGTTTTTT. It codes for CASTTGGTNEKLFF.

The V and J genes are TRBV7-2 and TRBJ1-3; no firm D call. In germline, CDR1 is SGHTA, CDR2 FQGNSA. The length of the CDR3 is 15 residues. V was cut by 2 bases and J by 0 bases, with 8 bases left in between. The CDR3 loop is CASSLSQFSGNTIYF. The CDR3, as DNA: TGTGCCAGCAGCTTATCGCAGTTCTCTGGAAACACCATATATTTT.

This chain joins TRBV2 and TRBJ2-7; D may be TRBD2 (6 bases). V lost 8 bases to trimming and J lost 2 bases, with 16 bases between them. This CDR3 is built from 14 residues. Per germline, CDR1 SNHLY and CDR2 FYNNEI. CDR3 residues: CASGALARPYEQYF. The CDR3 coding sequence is TGTGCCAGCGGGGCCCTAGCGAGACCCTACGAGCAGTACTTC.

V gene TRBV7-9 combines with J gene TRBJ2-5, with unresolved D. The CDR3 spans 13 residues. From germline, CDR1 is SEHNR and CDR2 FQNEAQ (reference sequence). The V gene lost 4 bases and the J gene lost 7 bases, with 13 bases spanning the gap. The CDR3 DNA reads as TGTGCCAGCAGCTCCTTATCACTCGGGACCCAGTACTTC. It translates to CASSSLSLGTQYF.

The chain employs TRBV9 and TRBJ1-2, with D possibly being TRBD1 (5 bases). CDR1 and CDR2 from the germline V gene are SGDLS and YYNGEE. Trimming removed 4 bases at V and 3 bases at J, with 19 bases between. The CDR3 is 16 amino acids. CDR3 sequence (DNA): TGTGCCAGCAGCCCGGGACTGCAGGTTGGGGACTATGGCTACACCTTC. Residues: CASSPGLQVGDYGYTF.

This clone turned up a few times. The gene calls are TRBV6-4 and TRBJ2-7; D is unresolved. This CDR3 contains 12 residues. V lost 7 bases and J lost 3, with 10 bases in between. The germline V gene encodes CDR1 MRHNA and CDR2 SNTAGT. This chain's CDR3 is CASMADDYEQYF. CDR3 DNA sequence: TGTGCCAGCATGGCGGATGACTACGAGCAGTACTTC.

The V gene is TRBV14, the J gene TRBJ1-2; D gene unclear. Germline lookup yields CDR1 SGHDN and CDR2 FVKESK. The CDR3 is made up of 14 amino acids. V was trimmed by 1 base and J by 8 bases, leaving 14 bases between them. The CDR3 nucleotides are TGTGCCAGCAGCCAAGCCAGGAGGGTAGAGGGCTACACCTTC. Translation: CASSQARRVEGYTF.

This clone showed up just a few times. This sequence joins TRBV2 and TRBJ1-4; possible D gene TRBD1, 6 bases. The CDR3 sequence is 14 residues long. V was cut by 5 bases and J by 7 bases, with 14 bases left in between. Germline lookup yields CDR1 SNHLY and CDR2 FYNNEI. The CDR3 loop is CASSWTVGSEKLFF. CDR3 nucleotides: TGTGCCAGCAGTTGGACAGTGGGTAGTGAAAAACTGTTTTTT.

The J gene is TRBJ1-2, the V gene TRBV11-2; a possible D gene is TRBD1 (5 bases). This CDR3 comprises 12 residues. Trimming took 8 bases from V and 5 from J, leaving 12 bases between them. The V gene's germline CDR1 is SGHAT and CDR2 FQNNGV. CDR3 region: CASGGPGYGYTF. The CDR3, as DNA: TGTGCCAGCGGTGGGCCAGGGTATGGCTACACCTTC.